These T cell receptor beta chains were read from a single sample in a study of cytomegalovirus exposure and HLA in healthy donors. Assay: immunoSEQ multiplex PCR; the TCRdb copy retains only in-frame clones and omits some. The table records around 90,000 clones, under 75% of them present only once. Sequenced: PBMCs. These receptors originate from a human donor in good health. Both conserved end residues are part of each CDR3. D genes are given only for firm matches. Rows may omit the clone size; those that give it use once, few, many or a size class.

>TRBV6-6|NA|TRBD1|TRBJ2-2
CASSSSFGQGLGELFF
TGTGCCAGCAGTTCTTCATTCGGACAGGGGTTGGGGGAGCTGTTTTTT
>TRBV14|NA|NA|TRBJ1-2
CASSLYRGGYTF
TGTGCCAGCAGCCTCTACCGCGGCGGCTACACCTTC
>TRBV5-1|few|NA|TRBJ2-1
CASIEFAGSYNEQFF
TGCGCCAGCATAGAATTCGCCGGGTCCTACAATGAGCAGTTCTTC
>TRBV4-2|once|NA|TRBJ1-4
CASSRDSGRDNEKLFF
TGTGCCAGCAGCCGTGACTCTGGTAGAGATAATGAAAAACTGTTTTTT
>TRBV19|NA|NA|TRBJ2-1
CASSILLGSYNEQFF
TGTGCCAGTAGTATACTGTTGGGCAGTTACAATGAGCAGTTCTTC
>TRBV11-3|NA|NA|TRBJ2-7
CASSLRGSYEQYF
TGTGCCAGCAGCTTACGGGGCTCCTACGAGCAGTACTTC
>TRBV5-4|NA|NA|TRBJ1-1
CASSLRGPNTEAFF
TGTGCCAGCAGCCTAAGAGGTCCGAACACTGAAGCTTTCTTT
>TRBV19|NA|NA|TRBJ1-1
CASRWGSTEAFF
TGTGCCAGTCGCTGGGGCAGCACTGAAGCTTTCTTT
>TRBV19|NA|TRBD1|TRBJ1-4
CATKVGQGNEKLFF
TGTGCCACCAAAGTGGGACAGGGTAATGAAAAACTGTTTTTT
>TRBV7-9|NA|TRBD1|TRBJ2-5
CASSTGQVVVEETQYF
TGTGCCAGCAGTACCGGACAGGTCGTGGTTGAAGAGACCCAGTACTTC
>TRBV6-1|NA|NA|TRBJ1-2
CASSERGSGYTF
TGTGCCAGCAGTGAAAGGGGGTCTGGCTACACCTTC
>TRBV6-4|NA|NA|TRBJ2-2
CASSGLNTGELFF
TGTGCCAGCAGTGGACTGAACACCGGGGAGCTGTTTTTT
>TRBV5-1|NA|TRBD2|TRBJ2-7
CASSSSGLDLLTSKYF
TGCGCCAGCAGCTCCTCGGGACTAGATTTACTTACGAGCAAGTACTTC
>TRBV19|NA|NA|TRBJ2-5
CASSIGRGGVRQETQYF
TGTGCCAGTAGTATTGGAAGAGGCGGGGTCAGACAAGAGACCCAGTACTTC
>TRBV7-2|NA|NA|TRBJ2-7
CASSLKWDSSSSF
TGTGCCAGCAGCTTAAAATGGGACTCATCTTCTTCCTTC
>TRBV6-6|few|TRBD1|TRBJ1-1
CATVDRVAEAFF
TGTGCCACGGTAGACAGGGTAGCTGAAGCTTTCTTT
>TRBV5-6|NA|NA|TRBJ1-4
CASSFPGATNEKLFF
TGTGCCAGCAGCTTCCCCGGGGCAACTAATGAAAAACTGTTTTTT
>TRBV5-1|NA|NA|TRBJ1-4
CASSLDVIQGFEKLFF
TGCGCCAGCAGCTTGGACGTTATACAGGGATTCGAAAAACTGTTTTTT
>TRBV14|NA|NA|TRBJ2-2
CASSLLDTGELFF
TGTGCCAGCAGCCTACTAGACACCGGGGAGCTGTTTTTT
>TRBV6-6|NA|TRBD1|TRBJ1-5
CASSEDRGNQPQHF
TGTGCCAGCAGTGAGGACAGGGGGAATCAGCCCCAGCATTTT
>TRBV2|NA|NA|TRBJ2-7
CASSLSRGENYEQYF
TGTGCCAGCAGTCTTAGCAGGGGGGAAAACTACGAGCAGTACTTC
>TRBV28|NA|NA|TRBJ1-1
CASISRVKAFF
TGTGCCAGCATCTCGAGAGTAAAAGCTTTCTTT
>TRBV19|NA|NA|TRBJ2-1
CASSIALSSYNEQFF
TGTGCCAGTAGTATAGCTCTGAGCTCCTACAATGAGCAGTTCTTC
>TRBV29-1|few|TRBD2|TRBJ2-3
CSVSGGTTSTDTQYF
TGCAGCGTTTCGGGTGGGACTACTAGCACAGATACGCAGTATTTT
>TRBV30|NA|TRBD1|TRBJ1-4
CAWTGGTANEKLFF
TGTGCCTGGACTGGGGGGACAGCTAATGAAAAACTGTTTTTT
>TRBV5-1|NA|NA|TRBJ1-2
CASSLAPGEVYGYTF
TGCGCCAGCAGCTTGGCCCCGGGTGAAGTCTATGGCTACACCTTC
>TRBV15|NA|NA|TRBJ1-2
CATSRDSAAYYGYTF
TGTGCCACCAGCAGAGATTCAGCGGCTTATTATGGCTACACCTTC
>TRBV10-3|NA|NA|TRBJ1-6
CAISQTGTVSSSYNSPLHF
TGTGCCATCAGCCAAACAGGGACCGTGAGTAGCTCCTATAATTCACCCCTCCACTTT
>TRBV6-5|NA|NA|TRBJ1-5
CASSYSNGNQPQHF
TGTGCCAGCAGTTACTCGAACGGTAATCAGCCCCAGCATTTT
>TRBV7-9|NA|NA|TRBJ2-1
CASSPWRGINEQFF
TGTGCCAGCAGCCCCTGGCGGGGTATCAATGAGCAGTTCTTC
>TRBV11-3|NA|TRBD1|TRBJ1-1
CASSFRGAQGAAAFF
TGTGCCAGCAGCTTTAGGGGGGCGCAGGGGGCGGCAGCTTTCTTT
>TRBV7-2|NA|TRBD1|TRBJ1-1
CASSLGQGVVAFF
TGTGCCAGCAGCTTAGGCCAGGGGGTAGTGGCTTTCTTT
>TRBV30|NA|NA|TRBJ2-1
CAWDRSTEQFF
TGTGCCTGGGATAGATCCACTGAGCAGTTCTTC
>TRBV19|few|NA|TRBJ2-2
CASSITGNTGELFF
TGTGCCAGTAGTATTACGGGGAACACCGGGGAGCTGTTTTTT
>TRBV7-9|few|NA|TRBJ2-5
CASSLRTQQETQYF
TGTGCCAGCAGCCTACGGACACAACAAGAGACCCAGTACTTC
>TRBV5-1|NA|NA|TRBJ1-4
CASSLSGATNEKLFF
TGCGCCAGCAGCTTGTCAGGGGCCACTAATGAAAAACTGTTTTTT
>TRBV5-6|NA|TRBD1|TRBJ1-2
CASSLGQGSGYTF
TGTGCCAGCAGTCTTGGACAGGGGTCTGGCTACACCTTC
>TRBV11-2|once|TRBD1|TRBJ1-1
CASSSTGGDTEAFF
TGTGCCAGCAGCTCGACAGGGGGGGACACTGAAGCTTTCTTT
>TRBV4-1|NA|TRBD1|TRBJ1-2
CASSQARTGPLYGYTF
TGCGCCAGCAGCCAAGCCCGGACAGGACCCCTCTATGGCTACACCTTC
>TRBV7-8|NA|NA|TRBJ1-1
CASSLVQGNTEAFF
TGTGCCAGCAGCTTAGTGCAGGGGAACACTGAAGCTTTCTTT